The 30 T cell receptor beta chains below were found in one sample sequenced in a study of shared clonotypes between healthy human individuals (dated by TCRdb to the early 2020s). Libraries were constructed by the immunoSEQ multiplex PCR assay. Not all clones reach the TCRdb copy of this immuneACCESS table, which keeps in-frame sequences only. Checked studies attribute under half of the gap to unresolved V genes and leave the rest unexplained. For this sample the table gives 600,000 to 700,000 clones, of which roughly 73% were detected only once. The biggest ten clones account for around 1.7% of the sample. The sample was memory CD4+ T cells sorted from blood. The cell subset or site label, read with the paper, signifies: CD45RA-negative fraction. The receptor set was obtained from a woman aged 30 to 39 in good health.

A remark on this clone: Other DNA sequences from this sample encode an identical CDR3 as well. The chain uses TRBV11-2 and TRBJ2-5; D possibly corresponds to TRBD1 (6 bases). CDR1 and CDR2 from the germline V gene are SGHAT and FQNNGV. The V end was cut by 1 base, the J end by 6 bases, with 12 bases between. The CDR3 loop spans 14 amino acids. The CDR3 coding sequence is TGTGCCAGCAGCTTAGGGCAGGGGCTGAAGACCCAGTACTTC. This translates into CASSLGQGLKTQYF.

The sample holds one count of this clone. The CDR3 loop reads CASSKDRNTGELFF. DNA of the CDR3: TGTGCCAGCAGCAAGGACAGGAACACCGGGGAGCTGTTTTTT. The chain carries TRBV11-3 and TRBJ2-2, with a weak D call TRBD1 (6 bases). Germline assignment: CDR1 SGHNT and CDR2 YENEEA. Trimming removed 5 bases from V and 1 base from J, with 8 bases in between. The CDR3 is 14 residues long.

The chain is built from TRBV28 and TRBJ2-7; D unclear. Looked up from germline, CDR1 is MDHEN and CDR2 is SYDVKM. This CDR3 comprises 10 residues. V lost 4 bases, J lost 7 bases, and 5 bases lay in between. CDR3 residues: CASSYREQYF. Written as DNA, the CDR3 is TGTGCCAGCAGTTACCGGGAGCAGTACTTC.

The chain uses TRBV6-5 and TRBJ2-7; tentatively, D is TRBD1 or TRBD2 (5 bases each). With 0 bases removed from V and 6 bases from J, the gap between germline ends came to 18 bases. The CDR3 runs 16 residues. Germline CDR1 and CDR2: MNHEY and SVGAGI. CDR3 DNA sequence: TGTGCCAGCAGTTACTCGACGGGGACCCGCCCCCGCGAGCAGTACTTC. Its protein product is CASSYSTGTRPREQYF.

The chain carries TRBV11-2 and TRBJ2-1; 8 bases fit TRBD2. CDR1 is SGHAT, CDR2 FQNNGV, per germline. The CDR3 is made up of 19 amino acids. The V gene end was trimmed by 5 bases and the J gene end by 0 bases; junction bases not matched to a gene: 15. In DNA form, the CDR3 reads TGTGCCAGCAGCCAATTAGCGGGGACCGCGATGAGCTCCTACAATGAGCAGTTCTTC. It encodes CASSQLAGTAMSSYNEQFF.

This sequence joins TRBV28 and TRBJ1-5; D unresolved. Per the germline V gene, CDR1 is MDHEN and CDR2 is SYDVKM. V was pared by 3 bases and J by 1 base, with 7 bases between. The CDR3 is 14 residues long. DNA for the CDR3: TGTGCCAGCAGTTTTTATGGGAGCAATCAGCCCCAGCATTTT. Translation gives CASSFYGSNQPQHF.

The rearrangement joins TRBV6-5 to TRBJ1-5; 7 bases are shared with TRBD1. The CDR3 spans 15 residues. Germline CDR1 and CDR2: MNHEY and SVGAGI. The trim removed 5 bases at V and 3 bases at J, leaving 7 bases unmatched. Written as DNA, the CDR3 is TGTGCCAGCAGTACTGGGGGACAGCTCAATCAGCCCCAGCATTTT. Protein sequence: CASSTGGQLNQPQHF.

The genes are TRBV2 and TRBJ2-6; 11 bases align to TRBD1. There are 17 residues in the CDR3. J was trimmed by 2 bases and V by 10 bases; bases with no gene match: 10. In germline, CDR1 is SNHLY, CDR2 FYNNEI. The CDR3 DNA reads TGTGCCACCGGGTCCGGACAGGGGGCGCCTGGGGCCAACGTCCTGACTTTC. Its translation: CATGSGQGAPGANVLTF.

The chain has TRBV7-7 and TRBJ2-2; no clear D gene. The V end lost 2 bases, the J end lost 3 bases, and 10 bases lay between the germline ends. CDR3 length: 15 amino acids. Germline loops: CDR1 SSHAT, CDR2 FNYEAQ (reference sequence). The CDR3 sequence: CASSLNSWDTGELFF. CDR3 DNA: TGTGCCAGCAGCTTAAACAGCTGGGACACCGGGGAGCTGTTTTTT.

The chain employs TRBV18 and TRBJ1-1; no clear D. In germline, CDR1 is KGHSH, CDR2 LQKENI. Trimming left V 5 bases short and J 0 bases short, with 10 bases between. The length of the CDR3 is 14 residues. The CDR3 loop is CASSAGNMNTEAFF. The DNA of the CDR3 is TGTGCCAGCTCAGCTGGCAACATGAACACTGAAGCTTTCTTT. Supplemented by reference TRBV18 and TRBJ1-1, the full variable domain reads NAGVMQNPRHLVRRRGQEARLRCSPMKGHSHVYWYRQLPEEGLKFMVYLQKENIIDESGMPKERFSAEFPKEGPSILRIQQVVRGDSAAYFCASSAGNMNTEAFFGQGTRLTVV.

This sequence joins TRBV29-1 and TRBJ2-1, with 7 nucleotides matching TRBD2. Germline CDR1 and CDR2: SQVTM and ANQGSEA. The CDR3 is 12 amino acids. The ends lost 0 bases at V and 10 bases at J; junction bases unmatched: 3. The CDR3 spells CSVEDRGGEQFF. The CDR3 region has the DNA TGCAGCGTTGAAGATCGGGGAGGGGAGCAGTTCTTC.

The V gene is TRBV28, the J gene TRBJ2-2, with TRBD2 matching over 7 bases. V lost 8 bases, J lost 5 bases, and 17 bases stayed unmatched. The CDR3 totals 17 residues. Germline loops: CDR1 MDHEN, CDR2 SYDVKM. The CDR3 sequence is CASRGSGPRFGTGELFF. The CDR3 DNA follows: TGTGCCAGCCGCGGTAGCGGGCCACGATTTGGTACCGGGGAGCTGTTTTTT. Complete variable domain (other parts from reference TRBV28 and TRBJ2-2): DVKVTQSSRYLVKRTGEKVFLECVQDMDHENMFWYRQDPGLGLRLIYFSYDVKMKEKGDIPEGYSVSREKKERFSLILESASTNQTSMYLCASRGSGPRFGTGELFFGEGSRLTVL.

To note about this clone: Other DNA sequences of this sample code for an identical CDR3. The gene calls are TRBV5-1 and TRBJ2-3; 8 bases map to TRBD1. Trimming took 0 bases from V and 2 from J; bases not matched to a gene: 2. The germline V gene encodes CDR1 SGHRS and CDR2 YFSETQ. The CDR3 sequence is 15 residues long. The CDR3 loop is CASSLAGGATDTQYF. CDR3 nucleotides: TGCGCCAGCAGCTTGGCAGGGGGCGCCACAGATACGCAGTATTTT.

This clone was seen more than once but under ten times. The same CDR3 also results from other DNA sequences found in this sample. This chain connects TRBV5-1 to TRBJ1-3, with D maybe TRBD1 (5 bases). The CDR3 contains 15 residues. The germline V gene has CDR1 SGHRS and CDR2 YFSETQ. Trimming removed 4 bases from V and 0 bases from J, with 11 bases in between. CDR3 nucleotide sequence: TGCGCCAGCAGCCCCGGGGGAGGCTCTGGAAACACCATATATTTT. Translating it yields CASSPGGGSGNTIYF.

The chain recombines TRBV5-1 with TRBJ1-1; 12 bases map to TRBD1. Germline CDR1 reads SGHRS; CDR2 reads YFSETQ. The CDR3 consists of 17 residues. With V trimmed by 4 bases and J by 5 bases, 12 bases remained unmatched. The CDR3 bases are TGCGCCAGCAGCCGGGGCCCGGGACAGGGGGCGAGGACTGAAGCTTTCTTT. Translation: CASSRGPGQGARTEAFF.

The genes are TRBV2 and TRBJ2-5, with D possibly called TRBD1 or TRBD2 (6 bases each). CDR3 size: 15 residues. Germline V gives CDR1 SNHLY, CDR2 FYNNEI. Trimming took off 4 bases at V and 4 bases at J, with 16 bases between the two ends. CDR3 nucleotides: TGTGCCAGCAGTGGTCCAGGGGCGCGGGGAGAGACCCAGTACTTC. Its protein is CASSGPGARGETQYF.

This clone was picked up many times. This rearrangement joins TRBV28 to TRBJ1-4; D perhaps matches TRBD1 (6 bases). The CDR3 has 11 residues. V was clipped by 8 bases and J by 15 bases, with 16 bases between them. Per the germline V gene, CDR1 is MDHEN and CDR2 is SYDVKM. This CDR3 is CASHSRGLVFF. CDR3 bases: TGTGCCAGCCATTCCAGGGGCTTGGTGTTTTTT. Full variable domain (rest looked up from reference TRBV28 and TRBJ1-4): DVKVTQSSRYLVKRTGEKVFLECVQDMDHENMFWYRQDPGLGLRLIYFSYDVKMKEKGDIPEGYSVSREKKERFSLILESASTNQTSMYLCASHSRGLVFFGSGTQLSVL.

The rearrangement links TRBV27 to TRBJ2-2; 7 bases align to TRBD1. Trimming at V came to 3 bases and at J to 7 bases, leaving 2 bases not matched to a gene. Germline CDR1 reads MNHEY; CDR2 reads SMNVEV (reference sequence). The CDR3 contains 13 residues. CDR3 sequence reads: CASSFRGSGELFF. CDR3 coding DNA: TGTGCCAGCAGTTTCAGGGGGAGCGGGGAGCTGTTTTTT.

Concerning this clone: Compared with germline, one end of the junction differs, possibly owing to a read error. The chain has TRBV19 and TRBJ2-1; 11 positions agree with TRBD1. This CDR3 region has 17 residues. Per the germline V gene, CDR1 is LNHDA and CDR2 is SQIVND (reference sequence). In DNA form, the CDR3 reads TGTGCCAGTAGTTCAGACTCCGGGACAGGGGGTTACAGTGAGCAGTTCTTC. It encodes CASSSDSGTGGYSEQFF. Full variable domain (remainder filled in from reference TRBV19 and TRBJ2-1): DGGITQSPKYLFRKEGQNVTLSCEQNLNHDAMYWYRQDPGQGLRLIYYSQIVNDFQKGDIAEGYSVSREKKESFPLTVTSAQKNPTAFYLCASSSDSGTGGYSEQFFGPGTRLTVL.

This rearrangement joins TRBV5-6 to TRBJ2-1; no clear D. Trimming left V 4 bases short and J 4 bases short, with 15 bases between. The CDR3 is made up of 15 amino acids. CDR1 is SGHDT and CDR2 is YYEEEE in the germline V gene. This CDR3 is CASSLQLRGYNEQFF. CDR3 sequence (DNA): TGTGCCAGCAGCCTCCAACTGAGAGGATACAATGAGCAGTTCTTC.

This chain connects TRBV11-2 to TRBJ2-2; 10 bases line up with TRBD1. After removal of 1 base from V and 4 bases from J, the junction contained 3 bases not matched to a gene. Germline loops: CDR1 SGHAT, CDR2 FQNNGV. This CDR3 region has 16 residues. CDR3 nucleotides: TGTGCCAGCAGCTTAGTCCGACAGGGGGCCACCGGGGAGCTGTTTTTT. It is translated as CASSLVRQGATGELFF. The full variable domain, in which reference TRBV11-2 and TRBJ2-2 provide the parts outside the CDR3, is EAGVAQSPRYKIIEKRQSVAFWCNPISGHATLYWYQQILGQGPKLLIQFQNNGVVDDSQLPKDRFSAERLKGVDSTLKIQPAKLEDSAVYLCASSLVRQGATGELFFGEGSRLTVL.

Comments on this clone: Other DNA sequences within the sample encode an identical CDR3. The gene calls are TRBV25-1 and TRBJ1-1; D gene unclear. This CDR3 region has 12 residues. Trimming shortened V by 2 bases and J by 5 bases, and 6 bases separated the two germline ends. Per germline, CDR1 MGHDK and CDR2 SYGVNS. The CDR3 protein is CASSERETEAFF. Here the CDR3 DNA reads TGTGCCAGCAGTGAAAGGGAAACTGAAGCTTTCTTT.

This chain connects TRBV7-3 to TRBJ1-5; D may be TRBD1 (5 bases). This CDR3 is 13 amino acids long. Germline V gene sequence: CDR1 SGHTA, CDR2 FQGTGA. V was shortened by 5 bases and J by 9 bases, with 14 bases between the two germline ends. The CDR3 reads CASSPRDHGPQHF. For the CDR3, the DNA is TGTGCCAGCAGCCCCCGGGACCACGGGCCCCAGCATTTT.

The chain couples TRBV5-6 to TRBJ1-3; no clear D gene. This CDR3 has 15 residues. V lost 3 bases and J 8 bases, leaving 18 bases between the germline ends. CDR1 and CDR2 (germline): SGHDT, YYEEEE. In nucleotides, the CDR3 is TGTGCCAGCAGCTCGAGACGGACGGCCGCATACACCATATATTTT. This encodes CASSSRRTAAYTIYF.

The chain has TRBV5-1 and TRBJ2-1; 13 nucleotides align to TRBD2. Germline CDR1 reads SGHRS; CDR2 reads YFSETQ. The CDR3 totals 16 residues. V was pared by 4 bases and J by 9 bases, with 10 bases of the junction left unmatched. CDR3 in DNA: TGCGCCAGCAGCACCGGACTAGCGGGAGCGGGTGGTGAGCAGTTCTTC. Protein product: CASSTGLAGAGGEQFF.

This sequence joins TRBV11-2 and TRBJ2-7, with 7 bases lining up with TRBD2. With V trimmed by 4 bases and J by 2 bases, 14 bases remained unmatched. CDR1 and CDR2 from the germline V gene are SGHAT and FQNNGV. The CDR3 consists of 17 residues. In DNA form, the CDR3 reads TGTGCCAGCAGCTCCTCCCCGACTAGCATCGGGGCCTACGAGCAGTACTTC. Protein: CASSSSPTSIGAYEQYF.

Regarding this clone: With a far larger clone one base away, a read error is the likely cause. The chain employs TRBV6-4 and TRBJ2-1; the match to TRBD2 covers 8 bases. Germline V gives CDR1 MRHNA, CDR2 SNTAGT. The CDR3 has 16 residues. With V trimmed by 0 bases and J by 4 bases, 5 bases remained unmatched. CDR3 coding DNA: TGTGCCAGCAGTGACTCGGCGGGAGGTGAGTACAATGAGCAGTTCTTC. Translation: CASSDSAGGEYNEQFF.

The CDR3 DNA reads TGTGCCAGCAGCTTATCTGAAAACCAGGGGCAGTACTTC. Translated: CASSLSENQGQYF. The rearrangement uses TRBV7-9 and TRBJ2-7; a weak D match, TRBD1 (5 bases). In germline, CDR1 is SEHNR, CDR2 FQNEAQ (reference sequence). The germline V and J ends were trimmed by 2 bases and 9 bases, with 14 bases remaining between them. This CDR3 comprises 13 residues.

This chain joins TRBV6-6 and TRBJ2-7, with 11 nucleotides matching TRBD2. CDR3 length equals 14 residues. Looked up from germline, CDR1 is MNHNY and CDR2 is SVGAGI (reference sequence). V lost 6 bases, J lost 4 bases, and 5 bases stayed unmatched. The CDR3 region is CASSPTSGSYEQYF. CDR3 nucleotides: TGTGCCAGCAGCCCAACTAGCGGGAGTTACGAGCAGTACTTC.

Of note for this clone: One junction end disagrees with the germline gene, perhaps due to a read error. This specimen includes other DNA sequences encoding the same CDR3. CDR3: CASSLLRDRNGETQYF. As DNA, the CDR3 is TGTGCCAGCAGTCTACTACGGGACAGGAATGGGGAGACTCAGTACTTC. This chain connects TRBV27 to TRBJ2-5; 8 nucleotides align to TRBD1. CDR3 size: 16 residues. The germline CDR1 and CDR2 sequences are MNHEY and SMNVEV (reference sequence).